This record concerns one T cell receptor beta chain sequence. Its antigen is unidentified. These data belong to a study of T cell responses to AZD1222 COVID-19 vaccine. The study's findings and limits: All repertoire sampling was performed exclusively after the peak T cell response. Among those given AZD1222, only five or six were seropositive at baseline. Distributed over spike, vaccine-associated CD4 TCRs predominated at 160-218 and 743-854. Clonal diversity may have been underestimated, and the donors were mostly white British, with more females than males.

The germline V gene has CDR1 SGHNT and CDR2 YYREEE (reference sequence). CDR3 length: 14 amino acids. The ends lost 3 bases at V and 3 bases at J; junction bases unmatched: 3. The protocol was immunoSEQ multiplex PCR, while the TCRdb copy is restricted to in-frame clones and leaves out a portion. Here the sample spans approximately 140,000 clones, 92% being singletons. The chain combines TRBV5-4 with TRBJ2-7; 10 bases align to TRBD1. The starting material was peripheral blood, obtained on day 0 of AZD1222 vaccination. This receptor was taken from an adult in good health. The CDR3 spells CASSWGTGDYEQYF. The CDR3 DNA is TGTGCCAGCAGCTGGGGGACAGGGGACTACGAGCAGTACTTC.